This T cell receptor beta chain was obtained from a study of blood T cells in healthy people across ages. The donors, all healthy, were Caucasians living in Russia, aged about 6 to 90. Isolation recovered at least 6 million PBMCs from every sample. The total RNA that was extracted per sample amounted to at least 5 micrograms. With regard to this clonotype: At one end, the junction sequence differs from germline, possibly due to a read error.

Alongside a J-beta primer mix, a sample-barcoded 5' primer served in a second PCR lasting about 7 to 11 cycles. Every single cDNA molecule received a tag from a template-switch adaptor with 12 random nucleotides. One entry per CDR3 protein results from TCRdb running MiXCR on the 5' RACE reads. Among about 570,000 distinct CDR3 sequences listed, approximately 25% were seen once. The CDR3 covers 17 residues. Germline V lookup: CDR1 SGDLS, CDR2 YYNGEE. Sequencing was performed on blood. The TCR sequence derives from a woman between 70 and 85 years old in good health. This chain joins TRBV9 and TRBJ2-1; 11 nucleotides align to TRBD2. The CDR3 DNA sequence: TGTGCCAGCAGCCCCCGACCACTAGCGGGGGCCTACAACGAGCAGTTCTTC. It translates to CASSPRPLAGAYNEQFF.